This T cell receptor (beta chain) is from a study of blood T cells in healthy people across ages. A second about 7 to 11 cycle PCR used barcoded and J-beta primers. TCRdb processed the 5' RACE reads anew with MiXCR; each CDR3 protein has one entry. The table shows approximately 850,000 distinct CDR3 sequences, with roughly 60% occurring only once. To note about this clonotype: Its antigen is as yet unknown.

Study results and limitations: Naive T cell percentage showed a strong correlation with the diversity of TCR beta.

Every donor provided ten milliliters of peripheral blood. This sequence originates from a man aged 25 to 40 in good health. Material: blood.

The CDR3 here is CASSLPLSGSYEQYF. The CDR3, as DNA: TGCGCCAGCAGCTTGCCTCTCAGCGGGTCCTACGAGCAGTACTTC. V and J are TRBV5-1 and TRBJ2-7; a possible D gene is TRBD2 (6 bases). Trimming cost V 1 base and J 1 base, with 12 bases left between them. This CDR3 is built from 15 residues. Germline V CDR1 and CDR2: SGHRS, YFSETQ.